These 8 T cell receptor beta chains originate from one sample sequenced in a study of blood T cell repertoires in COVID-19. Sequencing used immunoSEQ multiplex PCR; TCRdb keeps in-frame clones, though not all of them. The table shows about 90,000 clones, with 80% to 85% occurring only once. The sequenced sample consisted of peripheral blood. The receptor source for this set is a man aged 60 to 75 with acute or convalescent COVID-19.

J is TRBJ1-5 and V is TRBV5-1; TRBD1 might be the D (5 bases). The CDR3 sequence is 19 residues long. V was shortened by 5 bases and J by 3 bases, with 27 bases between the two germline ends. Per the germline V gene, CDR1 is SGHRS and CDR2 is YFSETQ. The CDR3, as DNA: TGCGCCAGCAGTCCCATCCCGGGACTCCTGATGGGGCACAATCAGCCCCAGCATTTT. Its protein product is CASSPIPGLLMGHNQPQHF.

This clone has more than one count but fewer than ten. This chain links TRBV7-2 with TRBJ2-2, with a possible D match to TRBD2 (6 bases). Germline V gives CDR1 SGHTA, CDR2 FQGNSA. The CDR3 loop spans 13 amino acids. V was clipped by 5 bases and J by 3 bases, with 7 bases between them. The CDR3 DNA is TGTGCCAGCAGCACGGGGGACACCGGGGAGCTGTTTTTT. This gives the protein CASSTGDTGELFF.

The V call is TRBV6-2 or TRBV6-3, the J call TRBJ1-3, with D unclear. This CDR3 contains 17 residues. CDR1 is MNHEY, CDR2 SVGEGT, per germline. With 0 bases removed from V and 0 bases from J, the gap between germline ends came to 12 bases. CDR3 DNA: TGTGCCAGCAGTTACTCCTCGCACTCCTACTCTGGAAACACCATATATTTT. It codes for CASSYSSHSYSGNTIYF.

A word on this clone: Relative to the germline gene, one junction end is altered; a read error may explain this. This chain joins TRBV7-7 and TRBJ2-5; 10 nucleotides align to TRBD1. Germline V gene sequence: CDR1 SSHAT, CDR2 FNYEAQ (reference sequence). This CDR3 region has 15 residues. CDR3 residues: CASSSAGTGVETQYF. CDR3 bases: TGTGCTAGCAGCTCGGCCGGGACAGGGGTAGAGACCCAGTACTTC.

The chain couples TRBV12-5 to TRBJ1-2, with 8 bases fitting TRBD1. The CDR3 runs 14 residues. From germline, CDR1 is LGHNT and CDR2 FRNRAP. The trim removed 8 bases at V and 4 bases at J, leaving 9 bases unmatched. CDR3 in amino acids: CASHSGTGVYGYTF. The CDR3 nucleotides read TGTGCTAGTCATTCCGGGACAGGCGTCTATGGCTACACCTTC. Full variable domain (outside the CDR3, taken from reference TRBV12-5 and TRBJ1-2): DARVTQTPRHKVTEMGQEVTMRCQPILGHNTVFWYRQTMMQGLELLAYFRNRAPLDDSGMPKDRFSAEMPDATLATLKIQPSEPRDSAVYFCASHSGTGVYGYTFGSGTRLTVV.

The CDR3 sequence: CASSPGLTYGYTF. CDR3 nucleotides: TGTGCCAGCAGTCCAGGACTGACTTATGGCTACACCTTC. This chain links TRBV27 with TRBJ1-2; D uncertain. Looked up from germline, CDR1 is MNHEY and CDR2 is SMNVEV (reference sequence). Trimming took off 5 bases at V and 5 bases at J, with 12 bases between the two ends. The CDR3 sequence is 13 residues long.

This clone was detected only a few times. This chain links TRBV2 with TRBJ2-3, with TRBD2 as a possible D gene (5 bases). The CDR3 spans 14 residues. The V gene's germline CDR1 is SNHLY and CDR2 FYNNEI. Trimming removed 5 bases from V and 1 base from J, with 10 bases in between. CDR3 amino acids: CASSRWGGTDTQYF. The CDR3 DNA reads TGTGCCAGCAGTCGCTGGGGAGGCACAGATACGCAGTATTTT.

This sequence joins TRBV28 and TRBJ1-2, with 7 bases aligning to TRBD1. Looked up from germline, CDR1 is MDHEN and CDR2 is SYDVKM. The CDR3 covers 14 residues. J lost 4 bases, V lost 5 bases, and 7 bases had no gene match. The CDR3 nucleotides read TGTGCCAGCAGTCCAGGGACAGCACTCTATGGCTACACCTTC. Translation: CASSPGTALYGYTF.